Listed below are T cell receptor beta chains from one sample, sequenced in a study of T cells after yellow fever vaccination. TCRdb itself ran the 5' RACE reads through MiXCR, one entry per CDR3 protein. Counted here are over 70,000 distinct CDR3 sequences, 7.5% to 9% occurring once; the ten biggest clones make up 35% to 45%. Material: CD8+ T cells sorted from PBMCs, obtained on the day of the yellow fever booster vaccination. All receptors come from a man aged 30-40 years who received the YFV17D yellow fever vaccine. The CDR3 runs from the conserved cysteine through the conserved F or W. The order of the fields is clone size, D gene, J gene, V gene, CDR3 DNA, CDR3 protein. A D gene is named only where the DNA matches it firmly. The size field is filled for only some rows; it gives once, few, many or a size class.

abundance: few; d_gene: TRBD2; j_gene: TRBJ2-7; v_gene: TRBV20-1; CDR3nt: TGCAGTGCTCCGGCGGGAGATCGGTACGAGCAGTACTTC; CDR3aa: CSAPAGDRYEQYF
abundance: .; d_gene: .; j_gene: TRBJ2-1; v_gene: TRBV29-1; CDR3nt: TGCAGCGTTGTCGGCGGGGATTACAATGAGCAGTTCTTC; CDR3aa: CSVVGGDYNEQFF
abundance: .; d_gene: .; j_gene: TRBJ2-3; v_gene: TRBV20-1; CDR3nt: TGCAGTGCTAGAGATACTTACAGGGTAAATGATACGCAGTATTTT; CDR3aa: CSARDTYRVNDTQYF
abundance: few; d_gene: .; j_gene: TRBJ2-7; v_gene: TRBV7-8; CDR3nt: TGTGCCAGCAGCAACGGACTGGACTCCTACGAGCAGTACTTC; CDR3aa: CASSNGLDSYEQYF
abundance: few; d_gene: TRBD2; j_gene: TRBJ2-1; v_gene: TRBV27; CDR3nt: TGTGCTAGCGGGCATAGTGAGCAGTTCTTC; CDR3aa: CASGHSEQFF
abundance: .; d_gene: .; j_gene: TRBJ2-7; v_gene: TRBV2; CDR3nt: TGTGCCAGCAGTGAAGGATACCCGGGTACCCCCTGGGAGCAGTACTTC; CDR3aa: CASSEGYPGTPWEQYF
abundance: few; d_gene: TRBD1; j_gene: TRBJ2-1; v_gene: TRBV5-6; CDR3nt: TGTGCCAGCAGCACGGGACAGGGCGCTTGGGAGCAGTTCTTC; CDR3aa: CASSTGQGAWEQFF
abundance: many; d_gene: TRBD2; j_gene: TRBJ2-1; v_gene: TRBV29-1; CDR3nt: TGCAGCGTTGAAGATCCCGGGACTAGCGCCTACAATGAGCAGTTCTTC; CDR3aa: CSVEDPGTSAYNEQFF
abundance: .; d_gene: .; j_gene: TRBJ2-1; v_gene: TRBV12-3/TRBV12-4; CDR3nt: TGTGCCAGCAGTTGGGGGGGGCGGGAGAGGTTCGATGAGCAGTTCTTC; CDR3aa: CASSWGGRERFDEQFF
abundance: few; d_gene: .; j_gene: TRBJ2-2; v_gene: TRBV7-9; CDR3nt: TGTGCCAGCAGCTTAGCGGGACGGAACACCGGGGAGCTGTTTTTT; CDR3aa: CASSLAGRNTGELFF
abundance: .; d_gene: TRBD2; j_gene: TRBJ2-3; v_gene: TRBV12-3/TRBV12-4; CDR3nt: TGTGCCAGCAGTTTATTAGCCGGACTAGCCTTGGCAGATACGCAGTATTTT; CDR3aa: CASSLLAGLALADTQYF
abundance: few; d_gene: TRBD1; j_gene: TRBJ1-1; v_gene: TRBV5-1; CDR3nt: TGCGCCAGCAGCTTGGCCCCGGGACAGGGTCAGACTGAAGCTTTCTTT; CDR3aa: CASSLAPGQGQTEAFF
abundance: few; d_gene: .; j_gene: TRBJ2-1; v_gene: TRBV2; CDR3nt: TGTGCCAGCAGTCCACTCGCGGGTATATACAATGAGCAGTTCTTC; CDR3aa: CASSPLAGIYNEQFF
abundance: .; d_gene: TRBD2; j_gene: TRBJ2-3; v_gene: TRBV19; CDR3nt: TGTGCCAGTAGCGACCCCCTAGCGGTTGGGGAAGATACGCAGTATTTT; CDR3aa: CASSDPLAVGEDTQYF
abundance: .; d_gene: TRBD1; j_gene: TRBJ2-5; v_gene: TRBV18; CDR3nt: TGTGCCAGCTCACCGGGGACAGGGATTGAGACCCAGTACTTC; CDR3aa: CASSPGTGIETQYF
abundance: .; d_gene: .; j_gene: TRBJ2-7; v_gene: TRBV5-1; CDR3nt: TGCGCCAGCAGCTTTGAGGACATCTACGAGCAGTACTTC; CDR3aa: CASSFEDIYEQYF
abundance: many; d_gene: .; j_gene: TRBJ2-3; v_gene: TRBV6-1; CDR3nt: TGTGCCAGCAGTAGGCAAGACGGACCCACAGATACGCAGTATTTT; CDR3aa: CASSRQDGPTDTQYF
abundance: .; d_gene: .; j_gene: TRBJ2-1; v_gene: TRBV20-1; CDR3nt: TGCAGTGCTAGGTGGGGGGCAGCGGAGCAGTTCTTC; CDR3aa: CSARWGAAEQFF
abundance: many; d_gene: .; j_gene: TRBJ2-5; v_gene: TRBV2; CDR3nt: TGTGCCGGGGACAGCGGGGGAGAGACCCAGTACTTC; CDR3aa: CAGDSGGETQYF
abundance: .; d_gene: .; j_gene: TRBJ2-7; v_gene: TRBV11-2; CDR3nt: TGTGCCAGCAGCCTAAGGGTGTCAGGGTTGGTCGAGCAGTACTTC; CDR3aa: CASSLRVSGLVEQYF
abundance: .; d_gene: TRBD2; j_gene: TRBJ2-7; v_gene: TRBV20-1; CDR3nt: TGCAGTGCTTATCTCACTAGCGGGTCCTCCTACGAGCAGTACTTC; CDR3aa: CSAYLTSGSSYEQYF
abundance: few; d_gene: .; j_gene: TRBJ2-1; v_gene: TRBV14; CDR3nt: TGTGCCAGCAGCCCCCGGTTAAGCGGAAGTCTCAATGAGCAGTTCTTC; CDR3aa: CASSPRLSGSLNEQFF
abundance: many; d_gene: .; j_gene: TRBJ2-1; v_gene: TRBV7-9; CDR3nt: TGTGCCAGCAGCTTAGATTCCCCGGACTTC; CDR3aa: CASSLDSPDF
abundance: few; d_gene: .; j_gene: TRBJ2-4; v_gene: TRBV12-3/TRBV12-4; CDR3nt: TGTGCCAGCATGGCAGGGGAGGAAAACATTCAGTACTTC; CDR3aa: CASMAGEENIQYF
abundance: few; d_gene: .; j_gene: TRBJ1-5; v_gene: TRBV2; CDR3nt: TGTGCCAGCAAGTGGGGGTCGTATAGCAATCAGCCCCAGCATTTT; CDR3aa: CASKWGSYSNQPQHF
abundance: many; d_gene: TRBD2; j_gene: TRBJ2-1; v_gene: TRBV9; CDR3nt: TGTGCCAGCAGCGAACGGACTAGCGGGAGTTACAATGAGCAGTTCTTC; CDR3aa: CASSERTSGSYNEQFF
abundance: few; d_gene: .; j_gene: TRBJ2-3; v_gene: TRBV20-1; CDR3nt: TGCAGTGCTAGAGTAGTGGGTCATAGCACAGATACGCAGTATTTT; CDR3aa: CSARVVGHSTDTQYF
abundance: many; d_gene: .; j_gene: TRBJ1-2; v_gene: TRBV10-2; CDR3nt: TGCGCCAGCAGTGAGGTGGGGAATGGCTACACCTTC; CDR3aa: CASSEVGNGYTF
abundance: many; d_gene: TRBD1; j_gene: TRBJ2-7; v_gene: TRBV10-3; CDR3nt: TGTGCCACCCTAGGACAGGGTGGACGCGAGCAGTACTTC; CDR3aa: CATLGQGGREQYF
abundance: few; d_gene: .; j_gene: TRBJ1-1; v_gene: TRBV5-1; CDR3nt: TGCGCCAGCAGGGCCGGCACTGAAGCTTTCTTT; CDR3aa: CASRAGTEAFF
abundance: .; d_gene: TRBD1; j_gene: TRBJ2-6; v_gene: TRBV12-3/TRBV12-4; CDR3nt: TGTGCCAGCAGTTTAGCGACAGGGGAAGATGGGGCCAACGTCCTGACTTTC; CDR3aa: CASSLATGEDGANVLTF
abundance: .; d_gene: TRBD1; j_gene: TRBJ2-7; v_gene: TRBV4-3; CDR3nt: TGCGCCAGCAGCCAGGGGACAGGGGGATATTACGAGCAGTACTTC; CDR3aa: CASSQGTGGYYEQYF
abundance: few; d_gene: TRBD1; j_gene: TRBJ2-7; v_gene: TRBV7-9; CDR3nt: TGTGCCAGCAGCTCGACGGGACAGACGATCTACGAGCAGTACTTC; CDR3aa: CASSSTGQTIYEQYF
abundance: .; d_gene: .; j_gene: TRBJ2-5; v_gene: TRBV5-6; CDR3nt: TGTGCCAGCAGCTTGCGTCGGACAAAAGAGACCCAGTACTTC; CDR3aa: CASSLRRTKETQYF
abundance: .; d_gene: .; j_gene: TRBJ1-2; v_gene: TRBV12-3/TRBV12-4; CDR3nt: TGTGCCAGCAGTTGGGAAGGGGCGTCTGGCTACACCTTC; CDR3aa: CASSWEGASGYTF
abundance: large; d_gene: .; j_gene: TRBJ2-1; v_gene: TRBV11-2; CDR3nt: TGTGCCAGCAGCACCCGGGAGATTGAGCAGTTCTTC; CDR3aa: CASSTREIEQFF
abundance: many; d_gene: .; j_gene: TRBJ1-1; v_gene: TRBV7-9; CDR3nt: TGTGCCAGCATCCCGGGGACTGAAGCTTTCTTT; CDR3aa: CASIPGTEAFF
abundance: many; d_gene: .; j_gene: TRBJ2-6; v_gene: TRBV27; CDR3nt: TGTGCCAGCAGTATAAGCGGGGCCAACGTCCTGACTTTC; CDR3aa: CASSISGANVLTF
abundance: few; d_gene: .; j_gene: TRBJ2-2; v_gene: TRBV21-1; CDR3nt: TGTGCCAGCAGCAAATCGCCCCGGACAGGGGGCAATGAGAACACCGGGGAGCTGTTTTTT; CDR3aa: CASSKSPRTGGNENTGELFF
abundance: many; d_gene: .; j_gene: TRBJ2-7; v_gene: TRBV7-6; CDR3nt: TGTGCCAGCAGGGGGGGTAGGAACGAGCAGTACTTC; CDR3aa: CASRGGRNEQYF
abundance: many; d_gene: .; j_gene: TRBJ2-1; v_gene: TRBV7-9; CDR3nt: TGTGCCAGCAGCCACATGATGGCGGGCTACAATGAGCAGTTCTTC; CDR3aa: CASSHMMAGYNEQFF
abundance: .; d_gene: TRBD2; j_gene: TRBJ2-1; v_gene: TRBV27; CDR3nt: TGTGCCAGCAGTTTATCAGTTGCGGGAGTGTACAATGAGCAGTTCTTC; CDR3aa: CASSLSVAGVYNEQFF
abundance: few; d_gene: .; j_gene: TRBJ2-5; v_gene: TRBV6-5; CDR3nt: TGTGCCAGCAGTTACTCGGGAGGCGACCATGACAAGCAAGAGACCCAGTACTTC; CDR3aa: CASSYSGGDHDKQETQYF
abundance: .; d_gene: .; j_gene: TRBJ2-2; v_gene: TRBV27; CDR3nt: TGTGCCAGCAGTTTACGGAACACCGGGGAGCTGTTTTTT; CDR3aa: CASSLRNTGELFF
abundance: few; d_gene: TRBD2; j_gene: TRBJ2-4; v_gene: TRBV11-2; CDR3nt: TGTGCCAGCAGCCCGGGGGGGACTAGCGGAATAGCCAAAAACATTCAGTACTTC; CDR3aa: CASSPGGTSGIAKNIQYF
abundance: few; d_gene: .; j_gene: TRBJ2-7; v_gene: TRBV6-5; CDR3nt: TGTGCCAGCAGTTACGGACAGAGCTCCTACGAGCAGTACTTC; CDR3aa: CASSYGQSSYEQYF
abundance: many; d_gene: TRBD2; j_gene: TRBJ2-3; v_gene: TRBV5-1; CDR3nt: TGCGCCAGCAGCAACGATAATGGACTAGCGGGACGCACAGATACGCAGTATTTT; CDR3aa: CASSNDNGLAGRTDTQYF
abundance: few; d_gene: .; j_gene: TRBJ1-1; v_gene: TRBV6-2/TRBV6-3; CDR3nt: TGTGCCAGCAGTCCCTTCCTTGCACCGAACACTGAAGCTTTCTTT; CDR3aa: CASSPFLAPNTEAFF
abundance: few; d_gene: .; j_gene: TRBJ1-5; v_gene: TRBV11-2; CDR3nt: TGTGCCAGCAAAGGGGACAGCAATCAGCCCCAGCATTTT; CDR3aa: CASKGDSNQPQHF
abundance: few; d_gene: TRBD2; j_gene: TRBJ2-7; v_gene: TRBV20-1; CDR3nt: TGCAGTGCTCCCAGCGGGAGCGCCGAGCAGTACTTC; CDR3aa: CSAPSGSAEQYF
abundance: few; d_gene: TRBD1; j_gene: TRBJ1-3; v_gene: TRBV27; CDR3nt: TGTGCCAGCAGTCCGGGACAGGGGGTGGACACCATATATTTT; CDR3aa: CASSPGQGVDTIYF